This T cell receptor (beta chain) was profiled in a study of T cell responses to AZD1222 COVID-19 vaccine. As for the study in general: Investigators merged groups given second doses at roughly 4 or roughly 12 weeks.

Trimming took off 4 bases at V and 0 bases at J, with 7 bases between the two ends. Germline assignment: CDR1 SGHDT and CDR2 YYEEEE. This CDR3 has 13 amino acids. About this clone: Its cognate antigen is unknown.

Here immunoSEQ multiplex PCR was the method, and the copy in TCRdb shows in-frame clones only, minus some. The sample has around 99,000 clones, around 90% seen once. General study findings and limits: At baseline, seropositivity was found in only a handful of AZD1222 recipients. Vaccine-associated CD4 TCRs ranged over spike, dominating at 160-218 and 743-854.

This receptor was identified in an adult in good health. Sample: peripheral blood, taken on day 0 of AZD1222 vaccination. The V and J genes are TRBV5-6 and TRBJ1-1; D uncertain. The CDR3 coding sequence is TGTGCCAGCAGCATAGACATGAACACTGAAGCTTTCTTT. This sequence encodes CASSIDMNTEAFF.